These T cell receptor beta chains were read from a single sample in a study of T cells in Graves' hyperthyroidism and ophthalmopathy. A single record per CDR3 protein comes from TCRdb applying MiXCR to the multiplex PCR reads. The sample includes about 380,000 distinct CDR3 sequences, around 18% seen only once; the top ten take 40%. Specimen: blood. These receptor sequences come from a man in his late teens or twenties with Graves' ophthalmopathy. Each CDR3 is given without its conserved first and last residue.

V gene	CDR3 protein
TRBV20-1	SAWRTGEETQY
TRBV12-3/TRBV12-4	ASSRAFNEQF
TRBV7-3	ASSIGQGYGYT
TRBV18	ASSRAAGDQPQH
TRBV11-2	ASSLGSQGQETQY
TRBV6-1	ASRQTRQGADEQY
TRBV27	ASSPQGGVGNTLY
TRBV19	ASSDLGDTQY
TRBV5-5	ASNPPGQGREKLF
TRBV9	ASSYRLGVDTIY
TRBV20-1	SALPTANSGNTIY
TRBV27	ASSFRQGHTDTQY
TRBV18	ASSPVNEQF
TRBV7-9	ASSLKLAGGYEQY
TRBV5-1	ASSLGPGLDTGELF
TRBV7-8	ASSWEDRVRPF
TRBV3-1	ASSQAGFGQPQH
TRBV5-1	ASSPQGANYGYT
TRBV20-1	SAVVSGNSNQPQH
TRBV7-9	ASSLGSGGLQETQY
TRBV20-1	SASLDGGEQY
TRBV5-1	ASSTQAGSLSGANVLT
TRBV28	ATREVVEQY
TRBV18	ASSKQGVNTGELF
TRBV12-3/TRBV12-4	ASSSGQVNSPLH
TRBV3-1	ASSQGTAYNEQF
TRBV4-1	ASSQQGPLGQY
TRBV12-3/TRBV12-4	ASRDGTIPNEQF